Below, 22 T cell receptor beta chains from the same sample are listed, as sequenced in a study of Ad26.COV2.S vaccination and SARS-CoV-2 variants. Clones were sequenced by immunoSEQ multiplex PCR, and TCRdb holds only the in-frame ones, with some missing. The data hold some 640,000 clones, with 80% to 90% observed a single time. The treatment was: some 19 received Ad26.COV2.S at low or high dose, single or two shots; about 5 received placebo; per-sample allocation not given. Specimen acquisition occurred on day 63 following the initial vaccine or placebo injection. This sample comprised peripheral blood, obtained in a trial of Ad26.COV2.S vaccine versus placebo. Source of these receptors: a person between 18 and 59 years old who received the Ad26.COV2.S COVID-19 vaccine or a placebo.

The genes are TRBV6-6 and TRBJ1-6; TRBD1 is a possible D gene (5 bases). The CDR3 is 16 residues long. V was clipped by 6 bases and J by 0 bases, with 12 bases between them. Germline V lookup: CDR1 MNHNY, CDR2 SVGAGI (reference sequence). CDR3 nucleotide sequence: TGTGCCAGCAGGGACATAGACAACTCCTATAATTCACCCCTCCACTTT. Translation gives CASRDIDNSYNSPLHF.

V and J are TRBV9 and TRBJ2-6; weak D call: TRBD1 (5 bases). The CDR3 runs 15 residues. Per the germline V gene, CDR1 is SGDLS and CDR2 is YYNGEE. V shed 4 bases and J shed 1 base, with 9 bases lying between them. CDR3 DNA: TGTGCCAGCAGCCGACAGCCGTCTGGGGCCAACGTCCTGACTTTC. It specifies CASSRQPSGANVLTF.

V is TRBV6-2 or TRBV6-3 and J is TRBJ2-7; 8 positions match TRBD2. CDR1 is MNHEY, CDR2 SVGEGT, per germline. Trimming removed 5 bases from V and 0 bases from J; junction bases left unmatched: 6. The CDR3 extends over 15 amino acids. This CDR3 is CASSRTAGASYEQYF. For the CDR3, the DNA is TGTGCCAGCAGTCGAACAGCGGGGGCCTCCTACGAGCAGTACTTC.

V usage is TRBV10-3 and J usage is TRBJ1-5; unclear D gene. From germline, CDR1 is ENHRY and CDR2 SYGVKD. The length of the CDR3 is 12 residues. Trimming took off 4 bases at V and 9 bases at J, with 10 bases between the two ends. As DNA, the CDR3 is TGTGCCATCAGTGCCTCAAGTCGGCCCCAGCATTTT. Protein sequence: CAISASSRPQHF.

V and J are TRBV4-2 and TRBJ2-2, with 8 nucleotides matching TRBD2. Germline-derived CDR1 and CDR2 are LGHNA and YNFKEQ. The CDR3 is 17 residues long. Losses at the gene ends were 0 bases for V and 10 bases for J; bases not matched to a gene: 13. In DNA form, the CDR3 reads TGTGCCAGCAGCCAAGATAAAGAAGCGGGGGCGCCTCTGGAGCTGTTTTTT. This sequence encodes CASSQDKEAGAPLELFF.

The sample holds one count of this clone. This sequence joins TRBV7-9 and TRBJ2-3; D uncertain. Germline assignment: CDR1 SEHNR and CDR2 FQNEAQ (reference sequence). This CDR3 has 10 residues. The ends were cut back, 6 bases at V and 8 bases at J, with 6 bases in the middle. The DNA for the CDR3 is TGTGCCAGCAGTTTGAGTACGCAGTATTTT. It is translated as CASSLSTQYF.

The chain employs TRBV13 and TRBJ2-3; the D gene is possibly TRBD1 (6 bases). The CDR3 extends over 12 amino acids. The V gene's germline CDR1 is PRHDT and CDR2 FYEKMQ (reference sequence). V lost 6 bases to trimming and J lost 6 bases, with 10 bases between them. The CDR3 DNA sequence: TGTGCCAGCAGTACCAGGGGCGATACGCAGTATTTT. It translates to CASSTRGDTQYF.

This chain joins TRBV5-4 and TRBJ1-2; D uncertain. This CDR3 contains 14 residues. V lost 0 bases and J lost 3, with 9 bases in between. Germline assignment: CDR1 SGHNT and CDR2 YYREEE (reference sequence). DNA for the CDR3: TGTGCCAGCAGCTTGGGAGACAACTACTATGGCTACACCTTC. Its protein product is CASSLGDNYYGYTF.

A note on this clone: Other DNA sequences in this sample translate to the same CDR3. This sequence joins TRBV21-1 and TRBJ1-6; the D call of TRBD1 is as the table states it, not checked on the DNA. TRBV21-1 is a listed pseudogene. The CDR3 consists of 16 residues. CDR3 nucleotides: TGTGCCAGTAGCTCCCCGACAGGGACCTATAATTCACCCCTCCACTTT. It encodes CASSSPTGTYNSPLHF.

This chain uses TRBV5-1 with TRBJ2-2; possible D gene TRBD1, 6 bases. The germline CDR1 and CDR2 sequences are SGHRS and YFSETQ. The V gene lost 0 bases and the J gene lost 0 bases, with 21 bases spanning the gap. This CDR3 has 20 amino acids. The CDR3 loop is CASSLEPGVGKGTNTGELFF. The CDR3 region has the DNA TGCGCCAGCAGCTTGGAGCCAGGGGTGGGGAAAGGCACGAACACCGGGGAGCTGTTTTTT.

The J gene is TRBJ1-2, the V gene TRBV4-2; D might be TRBD1 (6 bases). The germline V and J ends were trimmed by 5 bases and 3 bases, with 13 bases remaining between them. In germline, CDR1 is LGHNA, CDR2 YNFKEQ. This CDR3 is 14 amino acids long. The DNA of the CDR3 is TGTGCCAGCAGCGCAGAACAGGGAGACTATGGCTACACCTTC. It encodes CASSAEQGDYGYTF.

The chain couples TRBV12-5 to TRBJ2-5; 8 positions agree with TRBD2. Per germline, CDR1 LGHNT and CDR2 FRNRAP. V lost 1 base, J lost 6 bases, and 10 bases stayed unmatched. The CDR3 length is 16 residues. As DNA, the CDR3 is TGTGCTAGTGGTTTGGCCGCCGGGGGGGCCGGGAAGACCCAGTACTTC. Its translation: CASGLAAGGAGKTQYF. The entire variable domain, with the rest obtained from reference TRBV12-5 and TRBJ2-5, is as follows: DARVTQTPRHKVTEMGQEVTMRCQPILGHNTVFWYRQTMMQGLELLAYFRNRAPLDDSGMPKDRFSAEMPDATLATLKIQPSEPRDSAVYFCASGLAAGGAGKTQYFGPGTRLLVL.

The rearrangement joins TRBV10-3 to TRBJ1-2, with 7 bases matching TRBD1. The CDR3 is 15 residues long. V dropped 0 bases and J dropped 2; count of bases not matched to a gene: 3. The germline CDR1 and CDR2 sequences are ENHRY and SYGVKD. DNA of the CDR3: TGTGCCATCAGTGAGTCTGACAGGGTCAACTATGGCTACACCTTC. It is translated as CAISESDRVNYGYTF.

The genes are TRBV19 and TRBJ1-1, with a weak D call TRBD1 (5 bases). Trimming shortened V by 5 bases and J by 6 bases, and 13 bases separated the two germline ends. The CDR3 sequence is 13 residues long. CDR1 and CDR2 from the germline V gene are LNHDA and SQIVND (reference sequence). The chain's CDR3 is CASSLGLRAEAFF. CDR3 nucleotides: TGTGCCAGTAGTTTGGGACTGCGCGCTGAAGCTTTCTTT. The full variable domain, completed using reference TRBV19 and TRBJ1-1, is DGGITQSPKYLFRKEGQNVTLSCEQNLNHDAMYWYRQDPGQGLRLIYYSQIVNDFQKGDIAEGYSVSREKKESFPLTVTSAQKNPTAFYLCASSLGLRAEAFFGQGTRLTVV.

The V call is TRBV15, the J call TRBJ2-1; 10 nucleotides match TRBD2. The length of the CDR3 is 15 residues. The ends lost 0 bases at V and 11 bases at J; junction bases unmatched: 7. Germline CDR1 is LNHNV and CDR2 is YYDKDF (reference sequence). CDR3 nucleotides: TGTGCCACCAGCAGAGAACTAGCGGGGAGCAGTAAGCAGTTCTTC. It codes for CATSRELAGSSKQFF.

As DNA, the CDR3 is TGTGCCAGTAGTATCCGGGACAGTTCTAACTATGGCTACACCTTC. Translating it yields CASSIRDSSNYGYTF. This chain uses TRBV19 with TRBJ1-2; 7 bases map to TRBD1. The germline CDR1 and CDR2 sequences are LNHDA and SQIVND (reference sequence). The CDR3 totals 15 residues. V dropped 3 bases and J dropped 0; count of bases not matched to a gene: 4.

The J gene is TRBJ1-5, the V gene TRBV2; 7 positions match TRBD1. The CDR3 has 12 amino acids. Trimming removed 6 bases from V and 6 bases from J; junction bases left unmatched: 2. Germline CDR1 SNHLY, CDR2 FYNNEI. The CDR3 DNA reads as TGTGCCAGCAGGACAGGGAGTCAGCCCCAGCATTTT. Its translation: CASRTGSQPQHF.

This chain joins TRBV30 and TRBJ1-2; perhaps TRBD1 as D (5 bases). This CDR3 has 15 amino acids. Germline V lookup: CDR1 GTSNPN, CDR2 SVGIG (reference sequence). Trimming left V 0 bases short and J 0 bases short, with 11 bases between. The CDR3 sequence: CAWSVRQLTNYGYTF. In DNA, the CDR3 is TGTGCCTGGAGTGTAAGACAGTTAACTAACTATGGCTACACCTTC.

This clone has just one count. This chain uses TRBV30 with TRBJ1-2; 8 positions agree with TRBD1. The V gene's germline CDR1 is GTSNPN and CDR2 SVGIG (reference sequence). The CDR3 extends over 11 amino acids. V lost 8 bases to trimming and J lost 2 bases; unmatched junction nucleotides: 1. The CDR3, as DNA: TGTGCCGGGGACAGGAACTATGGCTACACCTTC. Protein: CAGDRNYGYTF.

The J gene is TRBJ1-5, the V gene TRBV29-1; D call uncertain. Germline V gene sequence: CDR1 SQVTM, CDR2 ANQGSEA. The CDR3 is made up of 10 amino acids. V dropped 6 bases and J dropped 10 bases, with 10 bases sitting between them. This chain's CDR3 is CSVPPTPQHF. The CDR3 nucleotides read TGCAGCGTCCCCCCTACACCCCAGCATTTT.

V gene TRBV6-5 combines with J gene TRBJ1-4, with D possibly matching TRBD1 (5 bases). V lost 2 bases, J lost 14 bases, and 12 bases lay in between. CDR3 length: 12 residues. The germline V gene has CDR1 MNHEY and CDR2 SVGAGI. Written as DNA, the CDR3 is TGTGCCAGCAGTTACGGGGACGGTAAGCTGTTTTTT. Amino acids: CASSYGDGKLFF.

This chain links TRBV5-6 with TRBJ2-7; 8 positions match TRBD1. CDR1 and CDR2 from the germline V gene are SGHDT and YYEEEE. Trimming took 6 bases from V and 3 from J; bases not matched to a gene: 11. The CDR3 has 15 amino acids. The chain's CDR3 is CASTPGGRGLYEQYF. CDR3 bases: TGTGCCAGCACTCCCGGAGGCAGGGGGCTCTACGAGCAGTACTTC.